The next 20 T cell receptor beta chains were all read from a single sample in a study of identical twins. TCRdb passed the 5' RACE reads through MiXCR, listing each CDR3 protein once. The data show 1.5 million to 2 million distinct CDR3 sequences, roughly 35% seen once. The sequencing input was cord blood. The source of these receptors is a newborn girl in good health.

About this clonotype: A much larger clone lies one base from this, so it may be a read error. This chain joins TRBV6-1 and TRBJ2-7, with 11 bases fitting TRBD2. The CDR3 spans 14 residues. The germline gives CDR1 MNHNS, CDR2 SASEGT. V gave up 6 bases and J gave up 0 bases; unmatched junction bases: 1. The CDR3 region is CASRTSGISYEQYF. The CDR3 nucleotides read TGTGCCAGCAGGACTAGCGGGATCTCCTACGAGCAGTACTTC.

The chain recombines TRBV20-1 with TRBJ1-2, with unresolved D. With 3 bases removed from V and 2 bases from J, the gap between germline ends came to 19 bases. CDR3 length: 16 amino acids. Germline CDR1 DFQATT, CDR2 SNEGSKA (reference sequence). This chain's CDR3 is CSARPRGGYINYGYTF. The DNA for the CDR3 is TGCAGTGCTAGGCCTCGTGGAGGTTATATCAACTATGGCTACACCTTC.

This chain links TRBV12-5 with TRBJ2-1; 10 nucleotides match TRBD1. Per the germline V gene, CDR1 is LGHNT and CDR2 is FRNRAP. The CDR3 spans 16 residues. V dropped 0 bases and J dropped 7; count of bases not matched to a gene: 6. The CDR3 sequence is CASGLVRTGGGNEQFF. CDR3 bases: TGTGCTAGTGGTTTGGTCCGGACAGGGGGGGGGAATGAGCAGTTCTTC.

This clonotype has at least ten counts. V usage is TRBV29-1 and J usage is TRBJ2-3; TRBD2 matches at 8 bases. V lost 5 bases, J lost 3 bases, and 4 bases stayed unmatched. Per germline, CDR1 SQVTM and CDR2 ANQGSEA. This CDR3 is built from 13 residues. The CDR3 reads CSVLTSVTDTQYF. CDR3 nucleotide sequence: TGCAGCGTTCTGACTAGCGTTACAGATACGCAGTATTTT.

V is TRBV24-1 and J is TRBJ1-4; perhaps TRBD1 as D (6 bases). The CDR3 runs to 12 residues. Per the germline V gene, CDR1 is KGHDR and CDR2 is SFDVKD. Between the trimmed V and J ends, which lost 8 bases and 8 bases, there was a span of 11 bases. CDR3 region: CATTDRSEKLFF. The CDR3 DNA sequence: TGTGCCACCACGGACAGAAGCGAAAAACTGTTTTTT.

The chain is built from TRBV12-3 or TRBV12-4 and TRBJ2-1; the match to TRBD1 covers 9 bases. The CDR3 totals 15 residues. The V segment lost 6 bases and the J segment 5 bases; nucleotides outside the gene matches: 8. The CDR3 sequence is CASSRDREVDNEQFF. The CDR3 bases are TGTGCCAGCAGCCGGGACAGGGAAGTGGACAATGAGCAGTTCTTC.

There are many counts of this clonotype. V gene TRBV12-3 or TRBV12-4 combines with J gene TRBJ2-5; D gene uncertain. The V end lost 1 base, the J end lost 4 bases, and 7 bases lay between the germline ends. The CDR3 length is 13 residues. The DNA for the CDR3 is TGTGCCAGCAGTTTAGGGACGACAGAGACCCAGTACTTC. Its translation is CASSLGTTETQYF.

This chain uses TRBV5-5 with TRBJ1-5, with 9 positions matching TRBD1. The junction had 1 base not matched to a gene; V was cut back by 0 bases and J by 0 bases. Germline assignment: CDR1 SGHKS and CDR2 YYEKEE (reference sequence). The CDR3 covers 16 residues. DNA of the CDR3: TGTGCCAGCAGCTTGGCGACAGGGGGTAGCAATCAGCCCCAGCATTTT. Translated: CASSLATGGSNQPQHF.

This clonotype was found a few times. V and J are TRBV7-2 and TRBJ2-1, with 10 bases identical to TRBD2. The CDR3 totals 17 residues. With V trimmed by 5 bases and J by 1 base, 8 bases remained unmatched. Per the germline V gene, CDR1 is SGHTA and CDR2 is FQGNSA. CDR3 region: CASSVSSGRGSYNEQFF. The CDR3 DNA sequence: TGTGCCAGCAGCGTTTCTAGCGGGAGAGGGTCCTACAATGAGCAGTTCTTC.

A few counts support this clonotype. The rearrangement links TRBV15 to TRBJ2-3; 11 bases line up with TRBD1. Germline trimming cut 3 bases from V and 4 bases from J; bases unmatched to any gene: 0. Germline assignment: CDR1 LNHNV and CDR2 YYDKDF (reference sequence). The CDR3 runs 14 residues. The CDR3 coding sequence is TGTGCCACCAGCAGGGGACAGGGGGCAGATACGCAGTATTTT. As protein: CATSRGQGADTQYF.

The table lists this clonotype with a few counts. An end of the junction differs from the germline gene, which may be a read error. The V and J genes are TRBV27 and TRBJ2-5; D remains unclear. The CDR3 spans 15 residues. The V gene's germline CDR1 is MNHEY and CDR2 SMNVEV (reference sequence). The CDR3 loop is CVSSLSDGLQETQYF. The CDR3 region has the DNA TGTGTCAGCAGTTTATCGGACGGGCTACAAGAGACCCAGTACTTC.

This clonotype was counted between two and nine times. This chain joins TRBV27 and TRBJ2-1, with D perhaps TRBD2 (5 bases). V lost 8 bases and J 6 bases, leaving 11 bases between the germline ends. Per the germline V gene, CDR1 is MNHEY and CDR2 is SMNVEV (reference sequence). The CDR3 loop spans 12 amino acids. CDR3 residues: CASGLAPNEQFF. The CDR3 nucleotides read TGTGCCAGCGGGCTAGCCCCCAATGAGCAGTTCTTC.

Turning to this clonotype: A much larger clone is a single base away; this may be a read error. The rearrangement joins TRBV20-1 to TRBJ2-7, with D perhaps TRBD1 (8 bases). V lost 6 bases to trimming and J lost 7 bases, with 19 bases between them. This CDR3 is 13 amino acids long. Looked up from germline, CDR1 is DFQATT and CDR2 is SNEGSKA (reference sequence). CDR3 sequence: CSAAGQANNEQYF. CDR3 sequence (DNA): TGCAGTGCAGCGGGACAGGCCAACAATGAGCAGTACTTC.

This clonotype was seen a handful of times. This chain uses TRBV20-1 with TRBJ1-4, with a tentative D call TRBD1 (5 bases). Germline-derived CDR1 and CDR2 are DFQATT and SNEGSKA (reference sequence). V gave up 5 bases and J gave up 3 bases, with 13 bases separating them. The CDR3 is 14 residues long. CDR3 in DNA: TGCAGTGCTCACTCGGGACGGCCTAATGAAAAACTGTTTTTT. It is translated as CSAHSGRPNEKLFF.

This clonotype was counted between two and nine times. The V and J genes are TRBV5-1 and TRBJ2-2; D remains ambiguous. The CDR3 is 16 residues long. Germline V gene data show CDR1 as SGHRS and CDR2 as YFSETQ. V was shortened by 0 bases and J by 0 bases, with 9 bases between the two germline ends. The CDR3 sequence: CASSLVVGSNTGELFF. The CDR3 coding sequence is TGCGCCAGCAGCTTGGTGGTCGGTTCGAACACCGGGGAGCTGTTTTTT.

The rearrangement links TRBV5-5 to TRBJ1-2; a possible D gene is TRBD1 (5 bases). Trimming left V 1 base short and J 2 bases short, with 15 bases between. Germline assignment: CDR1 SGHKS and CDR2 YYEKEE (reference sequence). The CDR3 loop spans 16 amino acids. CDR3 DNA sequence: TGTGCCAGCAGCTTGCTCCGAACAGGTCACAACTATGGCTACACCTTC. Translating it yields CASSLLRTGHNYGYTF.

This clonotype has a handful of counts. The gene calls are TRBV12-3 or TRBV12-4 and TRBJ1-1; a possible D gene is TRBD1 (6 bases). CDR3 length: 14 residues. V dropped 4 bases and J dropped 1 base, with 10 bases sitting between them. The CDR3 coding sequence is TGTGCCAGCAGTTCCAACAGGGAGAACACTGAAGCTTTCTTT. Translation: CASSSNRENTEAFF.

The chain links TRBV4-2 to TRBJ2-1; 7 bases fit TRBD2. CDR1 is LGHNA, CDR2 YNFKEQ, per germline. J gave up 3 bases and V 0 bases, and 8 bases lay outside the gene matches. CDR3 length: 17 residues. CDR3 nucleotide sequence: TGTGCCAGCAGCCAAGATCTCTCTAGCGGCGTCTACAATGAGCAGTTCTTC. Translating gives CASSQDLSSGVYNEQFF.

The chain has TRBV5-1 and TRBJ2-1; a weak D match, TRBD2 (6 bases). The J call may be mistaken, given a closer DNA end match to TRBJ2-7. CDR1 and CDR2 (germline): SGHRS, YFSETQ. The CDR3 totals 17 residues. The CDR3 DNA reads TGCGCCAGCAGCTTGCAAACGGGAGAGTTATCCTACAATGAGCAGTACTTC. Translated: CASSLQTGELSYNEQYF.

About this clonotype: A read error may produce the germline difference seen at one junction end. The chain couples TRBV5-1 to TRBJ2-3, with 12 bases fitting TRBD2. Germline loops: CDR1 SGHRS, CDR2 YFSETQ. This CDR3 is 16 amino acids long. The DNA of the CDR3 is TGTGCCAGCAGCTCCCTACTAGCGGGGGGTGCAGATACGCAGTATTTT. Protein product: CASSSLLAGGADTQYF.